This T cell receptor (beta chain) came from a study of OX40 agonist ivuxolimab in advanced cancers. Study-level points and caveats: Clones of CD4+ and CD8+ blood T cells grew by week 6 at doses of 0.1 to 3.0 mg/kg.

This clone appeared a few times. Its antigen is still unknown. Data came from immunoSEQ multiplex PCR; TCRdb stores just in-frame clones and leaves some out. The sample contains roughly 48,000 clones, 79% of which appear only once. It was autoimmune disease history or systemic immunosuppression that excluded patients. CDR1 and CDR2 (germline): SGHAT, FQNNGV. Deletions cut 0 bases from V and 2 bases from J, with 10 bases between. The CDR3 has 15 amino acids. This receptor was taken from an adult with an advanced solid tumor such as melanoma, head and neck, liver or kidney cancer. The chain has TRBV11-2 and TRBJ1-2, with D perhaps matching TRBD1 (5 bases). The input for sequencing was CD4+ or CD8+ T cells sorted from blood, taken in a trial of the OX40 agonist ivuxolimab. Here the CDR3 DNA reads TGTGCCAGCAGCTTAGACAGGGCGAGCAACTATGGCTACACCTTC. Residues: CASSLDRASNYGYTF.